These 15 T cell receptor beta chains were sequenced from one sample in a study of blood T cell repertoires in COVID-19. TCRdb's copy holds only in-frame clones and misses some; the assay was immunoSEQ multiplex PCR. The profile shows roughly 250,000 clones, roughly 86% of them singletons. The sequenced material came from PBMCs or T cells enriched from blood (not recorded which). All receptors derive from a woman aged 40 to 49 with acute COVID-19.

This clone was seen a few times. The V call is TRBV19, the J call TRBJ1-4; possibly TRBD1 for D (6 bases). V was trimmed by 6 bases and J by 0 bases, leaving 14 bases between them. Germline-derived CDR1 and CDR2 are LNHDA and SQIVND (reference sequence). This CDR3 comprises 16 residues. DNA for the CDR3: TGTGCCAGTAGCCTTAGACAGGTTACAACTAATGAAAAACTGTTTTTT. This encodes CASSLRQVTTNEKLFF.

The CDR3 loop is CANIHVGGLAGDNEQFF. CDR3 bases: TGTGCCAACATACACGTCGGGGGACTAGCGGGTGATAATGAGCAGTTCTTC. The chain uses TRBV9 and TRBJ2-1; 12 nucleotides agree with TRBD2. The ends lost 9 bases at V and 7 bases at J; junction bases unmatched: 17. The length of the CDR3 is 17 residues. Germline V CDR1 and CDR2: SGDLS, YYNGEE.

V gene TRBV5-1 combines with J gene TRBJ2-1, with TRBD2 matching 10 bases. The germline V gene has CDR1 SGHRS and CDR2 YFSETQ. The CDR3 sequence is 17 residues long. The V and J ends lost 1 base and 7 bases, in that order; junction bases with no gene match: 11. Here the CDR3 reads CASSLWASGSQANEQFF. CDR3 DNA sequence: TGCGCCAGCAGCTTGTGGGCTAGCGGGAGCCAGGCGAATGAGCAGTTCTTC. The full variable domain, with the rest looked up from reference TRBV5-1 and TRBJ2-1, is KAGVTQTPRYLIKTRGQQVTLSCSPISGHRSVSWYQQTPGQGLQFLFEYFSETQRNKGNFPGRFSGRQFSNSRSEMNVSTLELGDSALYLCASSLWASGSQANEQFFGPGTRLTVL.

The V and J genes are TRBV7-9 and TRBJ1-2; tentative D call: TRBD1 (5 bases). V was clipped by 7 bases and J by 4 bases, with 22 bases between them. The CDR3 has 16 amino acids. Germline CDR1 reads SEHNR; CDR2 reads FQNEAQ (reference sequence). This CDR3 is CASTPPGQGLIYGYTF. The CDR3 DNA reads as TGTGCCAGCACCCCACCCGGCCAGGGCCTAATCTATGGCTACACCTTC. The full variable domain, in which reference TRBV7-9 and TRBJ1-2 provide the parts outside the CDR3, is DTGVSQNPRHKITKRGQNVTFRCDPISEHNRLYWYRQTLGQGPEFLTYFQNEAQLEKSRLLSDRFSAERPKGSFSTLEIQRTEQGDSAMYLCASTPPGQGLIYGYTFGSGTRLTVV.

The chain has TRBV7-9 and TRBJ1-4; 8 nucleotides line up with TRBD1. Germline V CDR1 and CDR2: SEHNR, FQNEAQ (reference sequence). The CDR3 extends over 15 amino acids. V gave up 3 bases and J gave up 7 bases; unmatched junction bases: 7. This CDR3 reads CASSFSDRGSEKLFF. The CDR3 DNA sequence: TGTGCCAGCAGCTTTTCCGACAGGGGATCTGAAAAACTGTTTTTT.

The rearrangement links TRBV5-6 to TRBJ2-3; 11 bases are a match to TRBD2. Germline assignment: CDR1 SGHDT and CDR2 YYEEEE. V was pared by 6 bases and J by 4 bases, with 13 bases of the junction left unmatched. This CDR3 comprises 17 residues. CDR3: CASTPKPSGRMADTQYF. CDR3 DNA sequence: TGTGCCAGCACCCCGAAGCCTAGCGGGAGGATGGCAGATACGCAGTATTTT.

CDR3 in amino acids: CASRGVGEQYF. The CDR3 DNA reads as TGTGCCAGCCGGGGTGTAGGCGAGCAGTACTTC. The chain recombines TRBV27 with TRBJ2-7; weak D call: TRBD2 (5 bases). Between the trimmed V and J ends, which lost 8 bases and 6 bases, there was a span of 11 bases. The CDR3 is 11 amino acids. Per the germline V gene, CDR1 is MNHEY and CDR2 is SMNVEV (reference sequence).

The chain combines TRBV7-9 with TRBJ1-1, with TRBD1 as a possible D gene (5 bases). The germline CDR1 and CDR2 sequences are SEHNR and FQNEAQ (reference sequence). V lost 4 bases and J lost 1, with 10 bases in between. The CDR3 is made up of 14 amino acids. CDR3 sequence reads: CASSSFDRNTEAFF. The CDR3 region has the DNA TGTGCCAGCAGCTCTTTCGACAGGAACACTGAAGCTTTCTTT.

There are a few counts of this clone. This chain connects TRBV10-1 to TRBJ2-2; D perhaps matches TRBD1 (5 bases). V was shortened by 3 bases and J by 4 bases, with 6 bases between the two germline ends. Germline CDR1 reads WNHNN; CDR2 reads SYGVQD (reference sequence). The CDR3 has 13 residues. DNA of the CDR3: TGCGCCAGCAGTGAAAGGGGCACCGGGGAGCTGTTTTTT. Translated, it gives CASSERGTGELFF.

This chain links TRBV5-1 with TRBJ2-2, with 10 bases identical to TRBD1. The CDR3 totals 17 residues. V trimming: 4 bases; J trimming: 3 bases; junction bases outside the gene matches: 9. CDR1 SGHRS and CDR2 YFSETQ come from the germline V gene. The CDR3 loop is CASSKRDRGWDTGELFF. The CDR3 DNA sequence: TGCGCCAGCAGCAAACGGGACAGGGGCTGGGACACCGGGGAGCTGTTTTTT.

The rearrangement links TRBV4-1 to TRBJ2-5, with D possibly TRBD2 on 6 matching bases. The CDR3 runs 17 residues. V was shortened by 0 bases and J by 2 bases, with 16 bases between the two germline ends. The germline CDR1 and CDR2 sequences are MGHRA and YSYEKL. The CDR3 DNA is TGCGCCAGCAGCCAAGATCTAGAAGCGGAGGGACAAGAGACCCAGTACTTC. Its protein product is CASSQDLEAEGQETQYF.

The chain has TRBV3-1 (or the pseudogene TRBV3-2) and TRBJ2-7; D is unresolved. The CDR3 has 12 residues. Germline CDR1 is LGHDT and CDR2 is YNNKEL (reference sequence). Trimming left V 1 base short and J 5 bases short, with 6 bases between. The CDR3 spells CASSQGADEQYF. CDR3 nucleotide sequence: TGTGCCAGCAGCCAAGGGGCCGACGAGCAGTACTTC.

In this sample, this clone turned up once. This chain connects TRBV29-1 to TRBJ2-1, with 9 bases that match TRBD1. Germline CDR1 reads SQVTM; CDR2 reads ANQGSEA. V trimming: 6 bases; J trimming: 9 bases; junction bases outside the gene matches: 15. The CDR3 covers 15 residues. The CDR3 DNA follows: TGCAGCGTGCAAATCACAGGGGGCATCGGTGGTGAGCAGTTCTTC. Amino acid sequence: CSVQITGGIGGEQFF.

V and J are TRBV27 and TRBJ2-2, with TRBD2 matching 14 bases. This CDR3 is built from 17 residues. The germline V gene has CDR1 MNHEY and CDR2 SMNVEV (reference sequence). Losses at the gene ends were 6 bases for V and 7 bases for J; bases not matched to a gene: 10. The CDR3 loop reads CASRVGLAGEGGGELFF. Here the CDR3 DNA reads TGTGCCAGCAGGGTGGGACTAGCGGGAGAGGGAGGCGGGGAGCTGTTTTTT.

The CDR3 reads CAWSADSSYEQYF. The CDR3 DNA reads as TGTGCCTGGAGTGCGGACAGTTCCTACGAGCAGTACTTC. The chain links TRBV30 to TRBJ2-7; D perhaps matches TRBD1 (6 bases). In germline, CDR1 is GTSNPN, CDR2 SVGIG (reference sequence). The CDR3 runs to 13 residues. Trimming took off 1 base at V and 1 base at J, with 8 bases between the two ends.